This T cell receptor beta chain was identified during a study of tumor and adjacent non-tumor tissue in lung cancer. Per germline, CDR1 MNHEY and CDR2 SVGEGT. This CDR3 contains 14 residues. Germline trimming cut 10 bases from V and 1 base from J; bases unmatched to any gene: 6. RNA was extracted from bulk tissue without any cell sorting. More than 3 cm separated this lung sample from the edge of the tumor. Three rounds of nested PCR, following a modified ARM-PCR protocol, produced the TCRbeta library. TCRdb reprocessed the multiplex PCR reads via MiXCR and lists one record per CDR3 protein. The data contain 85,000 to 130,000 distinct CDR3 sequences, around three fifths of them seen just once; the ten biggest clones take up roughly 20%.

The rearrangement links TRBV6-2 or TRBV6-3 to TRBJ2-2; TRBD1 agrees at 7 bases. Input material: distant non-tumor lung tissue. This sequence originates from a man aged 25-40 years with non-small cell lung cancer. CDR3 residues: CATFDRVNTGELFF. Written as DNA, the CDR3 is TGTGCCACCTTCGACAGGGTGAACACCGGGGAGCTGTTTTTT.